These 25 T cell receptor beta chains were all obtained from the same sample, sequenced in a study of T cell repertoires in cytomegalovirus infection. Their antigen targets remain unknown. From the reads, TCRdb called clonotypes with MiXCR, one entry per CDR3 protein. Of fewer than 850,000 distinct CDR3 sequences in the sample, 25% to 30% were seen once. Here the sequenced sample was cultured CD8+ T cells from PBMCs, taken from culture after CMV antigen stimulation. The receptors come from a human donor in good health (CMV status not recorded). Some clones in this sample may be carry-over from other donors' samples.

Remarks on this clonotype: A read error is likely, as this CDR3 ends without the conserved phenylalanine or tryptophan. The chain carries TRBV12-3 or TRBV12-4 and TRBJ1-6; 10 nucleotides match TRBD1. The trim removed 9 bases at V and 9 bases at J, leaving 8 bases unmatched. The CDR3 loop spans 14 amino acids. CDR3 sequence (DNA): TGTGCCAGTGCCGGGACAGGGGCTGGTTCACCCCTCCACTAT. Protein sequence: CASAGTGAGSPLHY.

The table lists this clonotype with a few counts. This sequence joins TRBV7-2 and TRBJ2-7, with D perhaps given as TRBD1 or TRBD2 (5 bases each). V shed 5 bases and J shed 4 bases, with 15 bases lying between them. Germline V gives CDR1 SGHTA, CDR2 FQGNSA. The CDR3 is 14 amino acids. The CDR3 region is CASSTGRDLYEQYV. The CDR3 bases are TGTGCCAGCAGCACAGGACGGGACCTATACGAGCAGTACGTC.

This clonotype was seen many times. The V call is TRBV7-2, the J call TRBJ2-3; D call uncertain. Trimming removed 1 base at V and 1 base at J, with 0 bases between. Per germline, CDR1 SGHTA and CDR2 FQGNSA. The CDR3 has 12 residues. Here the CDR3 DNA reads TGTGCCAGCAGCTTAGGCACAGATACGCAGTATTTT. It is translated as CASSLGTDTQYF. The whole variable domain, filled in from reference TRBV7-2 and TRBJ2-3, reads GAGVSQSPSNKVTEKGKDVELRCDPISGHTALYWYRQSLGQGLEFLIYFQGNSAPDKSGLPSDRFSAERTGGSVSTLTIQRTQQEDSAVYLCASSLGTDTQYFGPGTRLTVL.

The V and J genes are TRBV4-1 and TRBJ1-4, with a weak D call TRBD1 (6 bases). Germline-derived CDR1 and CDR2 are MGHRA and YSYEKL. V was clipped by 4 bases and J by 0 bases, with 18 bases between them. CDR3 length: 18 amino acids. The CDR3 loop is CASSPEGTGSATNEKLFF. The CDR3 nucleotides are TGCGCCAGCAGCCCGGAAGGTACAGGGAGTGCAACTAATGAAAAACTGTTTTTT.

The chain recombines TRBV6-6 with TRBJ2-5; no definite D call. Trimming took 6 bases from V and 3 from J, leaving 8 bases between them. This CDR3 has 12 amino acids. CDR1 is MNHNY, CDR2 SVGAGI, per germline (reference sequence). The CDR3 DNA sequence: TGTGCCAGCAGGGACGTGGAAGAGACCCAGTACTTC. Translating it yields CASRDVEETQYF.

The genes are TRBV5-1 and TRBJ2-2; D unresolved. Germline V gene data show CDR1 as SGHRS and CDR2 as YFSETQ. The CDR3 length is 13 residues. The V end lost 4 bases, the J end lost 3 bases, and 7 bases lay between the germline ends. CDR3 sequence: CASSRTDTGELFF. The CDR3 DNA follows: TGCGCCAGCAGCCGCACCGACACCGGGGAGCTGTTTTTT.

The sample holds a few counts of this clonotype. The chain links TRBV7-6 to TRBJ2-1; TRBD2 matches at 9 bases. The CDR3 loop spans 17 amino acids. Germline V gene data show CDR1 as SGHVS and CDR2 as FNYEAQ. The ends lost 3 bases at V and 10 bases at J; junction bases unmatched: 16. CDR3 sequence (DNA): TGTGCCAGCAGCTTCCCGGGGGGAGCGGGGGGCCCGGGGGAGCAGTTCTTC. This translates into CASSFPGGAGGPGEQFF.

Only a few counts were recorded for this clonotype. CDR3 amino acids: CASSITQGKRNTIYF. CDR3 bases: TGTGCCAGCAGCATCACGCAGGGGAAACGAAACACCATATATTTT. V gene TRBV11-2 combines with J gene TRBJ1-3, with a possible D match to TRBD1 (6 bases). The CDR3 contains 15 residues. V lost 5 bases and J 5 bases, leaving 16 bases between the germline ends. In germline, CDR1 is SGHAT, CDR2 FQNNGV.

This clonotype was seen many times. This chain links TRBV7-6 with TRBJ2-7; a weak D match, TRBD2 (7 bases). This CDR3 has 16 residues. Trimming pared 5 bases from V and 1 base from J, leaving 18 bases between. The V gene's germline CDR1 is SGHVS and CDR2 FNYEAQ. CDR3 DNA sequence: TGTGCCAGCAGCCCTTCGGGGGGCCTAGGATCCTACGAGCAGTACTTC. This translates into CASSPSGGLGSYEQYF.

CDR3 in amino acids: CASSLTRVNHGRASGYTF. CDR3 DNA: TGTGCCAGCAGCTTAACACGTGTAAATCATGGACGGGCTAGTGGCTACACCTTC. The chain recombines TRBV5-8 with TRBJ1-2; D is undetermined. The CDR3 has 18 amino acids. CDR1 is SGHTS, CDR2 YDEGEE, per germline. Trimming pared 2 bases from V and 7 bases from J, leaving 27 bases between.

The chain is built from TRBV19 and TRBJ2-1; either TRBD1 or TRBD2 may supply D (5 bases each). The CDR3 totals 14 residues. Trimming took off 6 bases at V and 3 bases at J, with 12 bases between the two ends. Germline V lookup: CDR1 LNHDA, CDR2 SQIVND (reference sequence). The CDR3 coding sequence is TGTGCCAGTAGGACCGGGGCAGGCTACAATGAGCAGTTCTTC. It codes for CASRTGAGYNEQFF.

This clonotype was picked up many times. The chain links TRBV28 to TRBJ2-7, with D possibly TRBD2 on 7 matching bases. CDR1 is MDHEN, CDR2 SYDVKM, per germline. This CDR3 has 15 residues. V was cut by 8 bases and J by 2 bases, with 19 bases left in between. The CDR3 bases are TGTGCCAGCCTCCCACGGGGGGCGATCCCCTACGAGCAGTACGTC. Residues: CASLPRGAIPYEQYV.

Details on this clonotype: A read error may account for a junction end that differs from germline. The V call is TRBV5-3, the J call TRBJ1-3; D remains unclear. TRBV5-3 counts as an open reading frame of uncertain function. The CDR3 consists of 16 residues. The CDR3 coding sequence is TGTGCCAGCAGCTCTCCTGGACGGTTAACTGGAAACACCATATATTTT. This gives the protein CASSSPGRLTGNTIYF.

V usage is TRBV2 and J usage is TRBJ1-3; 9 bases fit TRBD1. The CDR3 loop spans 15 amino acids. Trimming removed 7 bases from V and 0 bases from J; junction bases left unmatched: 4. CDR1 is SNHLY and CDR2 is FYNNEI in the germline V gene. The CDR3 loop reads CASKGQGPSGNTIYF. The CDR3 bases are TGTGCCAGCAAAGGACAGGGGCCCTCTGGAAACACCATATATTTT.

This clonotype has at least ten counts. The chain has TRBV7-2 and TRBJ2-1; D possibly corresponds to TRBD1 (6 bases). The germline V gene encodes CDR1 SGHTA and CDR2 FQGNSA. The CDR3 runs 15 residues. V shed 5 bases and J shed 8 bases, with 19 bases lying between them. CDR3 bases: TGTGCCAGCAGCCAGACAGGCCCCCTGCCAGATGAGCAGTTCTTC. Its protein is CASSQTGPLPDEQFF.

This clonotype was seen more than once but under ten times. This chain joins TRBV7-3 and TRBJ2-1; D possibly corresponds to TRBD2 (5 bases). Germline CDR1 reads SGHTA; CDR2 reads FQGTGA. V lost 2 bases to trimming and J lost 6 bases, with 20 bases between them. The CDR3 consists of 17 residues. The CDR3 sequence is CASSLGKLWASGNEQFF. In DNA, the CDR3 is TGTGCCAGCAGCTTAGGTAAATTGTGGGCCAGCGGCAATGAGCAGTTCTTC.

V is TRBV19 and J is TRBJ2-2; unclear D gene. This CDR3 is 12 amino acids long. Germline values: CDR1 LNHDA, CDR2 SQIVND (reference sequence). V dropped 3 bases and J dropped 5 bases, with 4 bases sitting between them. The CDR3 DNA reads as TGTGCCAGTAGTATTGGGACCGGGGAGCTGTTTTTT. Amino acid sequence: CASSIGTGELFF.

This clonotype was detected only a few times. The chain recombines TRBV7-8 with TRBJ2-1, with 7 bases fitting TRBD1. CDR1 is SGHVS, CDR2 FQNEAQ, per germline. V was pared by 1 base and J by 10 bases, with 4 bases of the junction left unmatched. The CDR3 sequence is 13 residues long. CDR3 sequence reads: CASSLEGAREQFF. CDR3 bases: TGTGCCAGCAGCTTAGAGGGGGCTCGGGAGCAGTTCTTC.

V gene TRBV7-3 combines with J gene TRBJ2-7; 9 bases line up with TRBD1. The CDR3 spans 17 residues. The V segment lost 4 bases and the J segment 1 base; nucleotides outside the gene matches: 11. CDR1 is SGHTA, CDR2 FQGTGA, per germline. The CDR3 sequence: CASSSSLGTGSSYEQYF. In DNA, the CDR3 is TGTGCCAGCAGCTCCTCTCTTGGGACAGGGAGTTCCTACGAGCAGTACTTC.

The chain uses TRBV9 and TRBJ2-1; 11 bases align to TRBD2. The length of the CDR3 is 16 residues. Germline values: CDR1 SGDLS, CDR2 YYNGEE. J gave up 8 bases and V 0 bases, and 7 bases lay outside the gene matches. CDR3: CASSVVSGGVRHEQFF. In DNA, the CDR3 is TGTGCCAGCAGCGTAGTTAGCGGGGGGGTCAGGCATGAGCAGTTCTTC.

The chain couples TRBV4-3 to TRBJ2-2; D uncertain. V was pared by 3 bases and J by 0 bases, with 17 bases between. The CDR3 runs 18 residues. Germline lookup yields CDR1 LGHNA and CDR2 YSLEER. The CDR3 reads CASSQDVGWVANTGELFF. The CDR3 DNA reads as TGCGCCAGCAGCCAGGACGTTGGCTGGGTCGCGAACACCGGGGAGCTGTTTTTT.

This chain uses TRBV7-9 with TRBJ2-1; 8 nucleotides align to TRBD1. The CDR3 length is 16 residues. CDR1 is SEHNR, CDR2 FQNEAQ, per germline (reference sequence). V lost 5 bases, J lost 0 bases, and 6 bases stayed unmatched. This chain's CDR3 is CASSGHRGSSYNEQFF. The CDR3 DNA is TGTGCCAGCAGCGGGCACAGGGGGAGCTCCTACAATGAGCAGTTCTTC.

This clonotype has more than one count but fewer than ten. The chain couples TRBV7-9 to TRBJ2-3; TRBD2 matches at 14 bases. The CDR3 spans 20 residues. V was clipped by 2 bases and J by 0 bases; unmatched bases: 10. From germline, CDR1 is SEHNR and CDR2 FQNEAQ (reference sequence). The CDR3 DNA follows: TGTGCCAGCAGCTTATCGTTGAGACTAGCGGGGGGGCCGAGCACAGATACGCAGTATTTT. It is translated as CASSLSLRLAGGPSTDTQYF. The whole variable domain, remainder taken from reference TRBV7-9 and TRBJ2-3, is DTGVSQNPRHKITKRGQNVTFRCDPISEHNRLYWYRQTLGQGPEFLTYFQNEAQLEKSRLLSDRFSAERPKGSFSTLEIQRTEQGDSAMYLCASSLSLRLAGGPSTDTQYFGPGTRLTVL.

This clonotype was picked up a small number of times. The chain carries TRBV7-9 and TRBJ2-7; no clear D gene. With 9 bases removed from V and 3 bases from J, the gap between germline ends came to 18 bases. There are 14 residues in the CDR3. CDR1 is SEHNR, CDR2 FQNEAQ, per germline (reference sequence). The CDR3 loop is CASLPLTSNYEQYF. The CDR3 coding sequence is TGTGCCAGTCTACCCCTGACATCTAACTACGAGCAGTACTTC.

This clonotype was observed a handful of times. The V call is TRBV9, the J call TRBJ2-2; no clear D. V was shortened by 5 bases and J by 7 bases, with 21 bases between the two germline ends. The CDR3 runs 16 residues. Germline CDR1 reads SGDLS; CDR2 reads YYNGEE. CDR3 in amino acids: CASRPPTGINGGELFF. CDR3 bases: TGTGCCAGCAGACCTCCGACGGGCATAAACGGCGGGGAGCTGTTTTTT. Using reference TRBV9 and TRBJ2-2 for the parts outside the CDR3, the full variable domain is DSGVTQTPKHLITATGQRVTLRCSPRSGDLSVYWYQQSLDQGLQFLIQYYNGEERAKGNILERFSAQQFPDLHSELNLSSLELGDSALYFCASRPPTGINGGELFFGEGSRLTVL.